This TCR beta chain was sequenced in a study of T cell changes during pregnancy in multiple sclerosis. Germline V gives CDR1 MNHNS, CDR2 SASEGT. Deletions cut 2 bases from V and 4 bases from J, with 9 bases between. This CDR3 is built from 14 residues. TCRdb's table, derived via immunoSEQ multiplex PCR, lists solely in-frame clones and lacks some. The data contain 100,000 or so clones, about 94% of them seen just once; the ten biggest clones take up less than 2.5%. The sequence was obtained from a female donor with multiple sclerosis, enrolled in a pregnancy study. The sequencing here drew on peripheral blood, taken in the third trimester of pregnancy. The V gene is TRBV6-1, the J gene TRBJ1-3, with D possibly TRBD1 on 6 matching bases. CDR3 sequence: CASSENRVGNTIYF. As DNA, the CDR3 is TGTGCCAGCAGTGAAAACAGGGTCGGAAACACCATATATTTT.